This T cell receptor (beta chain) was recorded in a study of blood T cells in healthy people across ages. The authors ran a second PCR of roughly 6 to 12 cycles using a sample-barcoded 5' primer and a J-beta primer mix. From the 5' RACE reads, TCRdb called clonotypes with MiXCR, one entry per CDR3 protein. The sample includes under 800,000 distinct CDR3 sequences, roughly 20% seen only once; the top ten take 3.5% to 4%. The CDR3 length is 13 residues. J lost 3 bases, V lost 5 bases, and 6 bases had no gene match. Per germline, CDR1 DFQATT and CDR2 SNEGSKA (reference sequence). The material sequenced was blood. This receptor was obtained from a man aged 70 or older in good health. The genes are TRBV20-1 and TRBJ2-5; 7 bases are a match to TRBD2. DNA for the CDR3: TGCAGTGCTCAGTATCTAGCGGAAGAGACCCAGTACTTC. It codes for CSAQYLAEETQYF.